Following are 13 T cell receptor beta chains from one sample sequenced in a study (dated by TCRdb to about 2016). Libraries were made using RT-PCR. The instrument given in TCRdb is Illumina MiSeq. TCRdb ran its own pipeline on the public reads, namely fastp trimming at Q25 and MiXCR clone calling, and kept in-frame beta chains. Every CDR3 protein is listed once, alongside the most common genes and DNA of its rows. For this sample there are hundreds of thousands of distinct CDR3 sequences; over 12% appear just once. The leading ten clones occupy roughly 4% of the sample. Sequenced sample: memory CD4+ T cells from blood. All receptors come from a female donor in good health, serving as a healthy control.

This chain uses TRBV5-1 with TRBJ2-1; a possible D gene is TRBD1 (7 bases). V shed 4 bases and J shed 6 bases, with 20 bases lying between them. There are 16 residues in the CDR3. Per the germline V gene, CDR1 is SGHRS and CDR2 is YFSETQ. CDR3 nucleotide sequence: TGCGCCAGCAGCAGGGGGGACAGTCAATCGGGCAATGAGCAGTTCTTC. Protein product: CASSRGDSQSGNEQFF.

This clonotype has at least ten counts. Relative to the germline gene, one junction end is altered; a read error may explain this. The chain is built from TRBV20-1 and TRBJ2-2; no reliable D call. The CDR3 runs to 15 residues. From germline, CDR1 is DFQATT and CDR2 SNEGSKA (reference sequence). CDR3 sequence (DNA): TGCAGTGCTAGGCTTCGGACCCCGAACTCCGGGGAGCTGTTTTTT. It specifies CSARLRTPNSGELFF.

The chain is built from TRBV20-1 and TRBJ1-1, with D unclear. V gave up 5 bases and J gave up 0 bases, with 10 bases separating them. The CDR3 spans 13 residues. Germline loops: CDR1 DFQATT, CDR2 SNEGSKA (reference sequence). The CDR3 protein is CSAPIFMNTEAFF. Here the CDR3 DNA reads TGCAGTGCTCCCATTTTCATGAACACTGAAGCTTTCTTT.

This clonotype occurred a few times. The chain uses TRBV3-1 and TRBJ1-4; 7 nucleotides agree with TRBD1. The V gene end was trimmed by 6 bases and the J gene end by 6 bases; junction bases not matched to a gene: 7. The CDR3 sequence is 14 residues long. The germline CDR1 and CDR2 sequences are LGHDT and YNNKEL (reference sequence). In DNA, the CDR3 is TGTGCCAGCAGTTGGGCCGGGACAGATGAAAAACTGTTTTTT. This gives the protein CASSWAGTDEKLFF. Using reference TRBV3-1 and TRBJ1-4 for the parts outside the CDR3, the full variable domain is DTAVSQTPKYLVTQMGNDKSIKCEQNLGHDTMYWYKQDSKKFLKIMFSYNNKELIINETVPNRFSPKSPDKAHLNLHINSLELGDSAVYFCASSWAGTDEKLFFGSGTQLSVL.

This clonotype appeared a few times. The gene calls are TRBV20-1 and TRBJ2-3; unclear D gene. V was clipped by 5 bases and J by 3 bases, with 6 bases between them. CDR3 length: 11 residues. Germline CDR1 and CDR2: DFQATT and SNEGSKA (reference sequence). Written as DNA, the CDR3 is TGCAGTGCTGTCGTAACAGATACGCAGTATTTT. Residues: CSAVVTDTQYF.

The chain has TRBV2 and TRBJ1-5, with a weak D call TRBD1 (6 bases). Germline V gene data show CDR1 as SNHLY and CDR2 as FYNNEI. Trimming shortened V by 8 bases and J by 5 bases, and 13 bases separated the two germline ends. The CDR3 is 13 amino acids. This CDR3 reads CASGWDIDQPQHF. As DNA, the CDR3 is TGTGCCAGCGGCTGGGACATAGATCAGCCCCAGCATTTT.

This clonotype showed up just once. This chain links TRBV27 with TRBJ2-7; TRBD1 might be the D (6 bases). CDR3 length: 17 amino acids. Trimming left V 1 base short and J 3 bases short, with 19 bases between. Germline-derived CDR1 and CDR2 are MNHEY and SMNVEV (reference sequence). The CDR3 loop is CASSLFSLGAGDYEQYF. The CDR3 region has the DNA TGTGCCAGCAGTTTATTTTCCCTCGGGGCAGGGGACTACGAGCAGTACTTC.

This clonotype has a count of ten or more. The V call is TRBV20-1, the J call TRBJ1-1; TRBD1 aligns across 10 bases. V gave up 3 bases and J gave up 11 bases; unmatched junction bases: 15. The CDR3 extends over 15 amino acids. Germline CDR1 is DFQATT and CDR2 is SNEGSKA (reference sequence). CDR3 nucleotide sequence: TGCAGTGCTAGTTCCCCGGGACAGGGGAATTTGTTTGCTTTCTTT. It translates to CSASSPGQGNLFAFF.

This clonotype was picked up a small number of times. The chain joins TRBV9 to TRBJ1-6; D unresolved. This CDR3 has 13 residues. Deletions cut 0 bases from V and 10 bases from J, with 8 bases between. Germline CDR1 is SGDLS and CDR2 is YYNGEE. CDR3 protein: CASSVDDQSPLHF. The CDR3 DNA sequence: TGTGCCAGCAGCGTAGACGATCAATCACCCCTCCACTTT.

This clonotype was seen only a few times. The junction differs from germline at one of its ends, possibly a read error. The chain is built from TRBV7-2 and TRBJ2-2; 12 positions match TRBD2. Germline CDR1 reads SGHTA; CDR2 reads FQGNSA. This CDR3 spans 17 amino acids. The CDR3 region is CASSLSLAGGNTGELFF. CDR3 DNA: TGTGCCAGCAGCTTAAGCCTAGCGGGAGGGAACACCGGGGAGCTTTTTTTT. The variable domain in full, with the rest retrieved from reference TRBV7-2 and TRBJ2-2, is GAGVSQSPSNKVTEKGKDVELRCDPISGHTALYWYRQSLGQGLEFLIYFQGNSAPDKSGLPSDRFSAERTGGSVSTLTIQRTQQEDSAVYLCASSLSLAGGNTGELFFGEGSRLTVL.

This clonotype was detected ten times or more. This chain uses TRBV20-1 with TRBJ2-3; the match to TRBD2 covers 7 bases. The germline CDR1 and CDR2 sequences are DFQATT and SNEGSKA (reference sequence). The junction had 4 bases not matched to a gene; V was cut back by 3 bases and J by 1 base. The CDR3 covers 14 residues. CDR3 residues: CSASVLAGTDTQYF. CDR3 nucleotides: TGCAGTGCTAGTGTTCTAGCGGGCACAGATACGCAGTATTTT.

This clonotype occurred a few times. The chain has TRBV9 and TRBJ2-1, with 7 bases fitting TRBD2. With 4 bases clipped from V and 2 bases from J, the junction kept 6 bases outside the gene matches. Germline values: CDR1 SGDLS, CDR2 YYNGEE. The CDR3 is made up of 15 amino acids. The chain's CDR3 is CASSPRGEPYNEQFF. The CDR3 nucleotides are TGTGCCAGCAGCCCCCGGGGGGAACCCTACAATGAGCAGTTCTTC. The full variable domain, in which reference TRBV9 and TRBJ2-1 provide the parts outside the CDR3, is DSGVTQTPKHLITATGQRVTLRCSPRSGDLSVYWYQQSLDQGLQFLIQYYNGEERAKGNILERFSAQQFPDLHSELNLSSLELGDSALYFCASSPRGEPYNEQFFGPGTRLTVL.

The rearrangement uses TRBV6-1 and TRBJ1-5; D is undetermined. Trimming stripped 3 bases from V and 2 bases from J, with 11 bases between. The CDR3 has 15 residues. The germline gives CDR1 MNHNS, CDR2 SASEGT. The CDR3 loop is CASSEGNTGNQPQHF. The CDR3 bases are TGTGCCAGCAGTGAGGGGAATACGGGCAATCAGCCCCAGCATTTT.